This TCR beta chain was sequenced for a study of T cell responses to AZD1222 COVID-19 vaccine. Study-level background: Pooled together were second doses at about 4 or about 12 weeks. Study findings and constraints: Dominant CD4 TCR responses targeted spike regions 160-218 and 743-854.

V was trimmed by 7 bases and J by 0 bases, leaving 15 bases between them. The CDR3 is 15 residues long. Germline CDR1 and CDR2: MNHEY and SVGAGI. Points on this clone: Antigen unknown.

Assay: immunoSEQ multiplex PCR; the TCRdb copy retains only in-frame clones and omits some. In the table there are some 150,000 clones, over 75% of which are singletons. The receptor's source is an adult in good health. This material consisted of peripheral blood, taken on day 0 of AZD1222 vaccination. The J gene is TRBJ1-2, the V gene TRBV6-5; the D gene is possibly TRBD1 (5 bases). This chain's CDR3 is CASKPGTVTNYGYTF. DNA of the CDR3: TGTGCCAGCAAACCCGGGACGGTTACTAACTATGGCTACACCTTC.